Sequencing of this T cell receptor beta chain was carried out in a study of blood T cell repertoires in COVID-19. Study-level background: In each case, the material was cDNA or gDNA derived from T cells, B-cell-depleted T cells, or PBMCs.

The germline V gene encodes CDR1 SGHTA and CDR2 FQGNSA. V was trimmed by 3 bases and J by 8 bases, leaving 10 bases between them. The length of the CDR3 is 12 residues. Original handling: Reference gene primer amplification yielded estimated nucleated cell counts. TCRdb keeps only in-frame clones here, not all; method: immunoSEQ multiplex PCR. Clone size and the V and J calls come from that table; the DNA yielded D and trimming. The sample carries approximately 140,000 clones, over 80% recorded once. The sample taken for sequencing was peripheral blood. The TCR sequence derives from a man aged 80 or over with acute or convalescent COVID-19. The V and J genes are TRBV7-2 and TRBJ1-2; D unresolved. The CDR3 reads CASSFIVQGYTF. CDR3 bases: TGTGCCAGCAGCTTTATTGTGCAGGGCTACACCTTC. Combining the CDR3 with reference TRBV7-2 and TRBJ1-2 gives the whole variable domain GAGVSQSPSNKVTEKGKDVELRCDPISGHTALYWYRQSLGQGLEFLIYFQGNSAPDKSGLPSDRFSAERTGGSVSTLTIQRTQQEDSAVYLCASSFIVQGYTFGSGTRLTVV.